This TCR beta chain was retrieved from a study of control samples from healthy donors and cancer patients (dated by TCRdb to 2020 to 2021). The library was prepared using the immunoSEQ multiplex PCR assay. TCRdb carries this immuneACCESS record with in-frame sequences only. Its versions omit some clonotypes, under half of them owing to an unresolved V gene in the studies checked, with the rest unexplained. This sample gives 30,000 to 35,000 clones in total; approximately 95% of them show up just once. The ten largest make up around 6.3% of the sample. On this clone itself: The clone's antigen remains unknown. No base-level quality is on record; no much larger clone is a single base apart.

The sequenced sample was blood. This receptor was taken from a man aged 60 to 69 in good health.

The DNA sequence is TGTGCCAGCAGCTCGAGCGGGGGGGCCTTCGGGGAGCTGTTTTTT. Translated, this is CASSSSGGAFGELFF. The V and J segments used are TRBV7-2 and TRBJ2-2; TRBD2 fits 10 bases in the junction. Via the germline V gene, CDR1 is SGHTA and CDR2 FQGNSA. The CDR3 runs 15 amino acids, cysteine and phenylalanine included. CDR3 DNA is the only sequence kept; it has 45 bases, read in frame from the first base. The junction shows trimming of 4 bases on V and 7 bases on J, and the gene matches do not reach 6 bases of it.